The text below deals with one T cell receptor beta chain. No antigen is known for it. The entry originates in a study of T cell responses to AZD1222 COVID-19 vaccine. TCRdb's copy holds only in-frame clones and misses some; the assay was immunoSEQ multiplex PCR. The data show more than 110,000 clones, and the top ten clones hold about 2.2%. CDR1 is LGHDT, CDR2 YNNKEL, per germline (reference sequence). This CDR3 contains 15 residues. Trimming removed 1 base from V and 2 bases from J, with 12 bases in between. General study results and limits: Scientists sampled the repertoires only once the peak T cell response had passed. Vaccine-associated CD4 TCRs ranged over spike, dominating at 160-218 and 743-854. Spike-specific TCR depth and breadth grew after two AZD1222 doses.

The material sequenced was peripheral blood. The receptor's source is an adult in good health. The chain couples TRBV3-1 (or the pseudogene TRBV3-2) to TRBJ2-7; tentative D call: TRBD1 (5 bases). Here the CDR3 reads CASSQVAGQTYEQYF. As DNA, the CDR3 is TGTGCCAGCAGCCAAGTGGCCGGACAAACCTACGAGCAGTACTTC.